The entry below describes one T cell receptor beta chain. Its antigen is still unknown. The whole isolated RNA underwent reverse transcription, so sequencing captured expressed TCRB transcripts. Measured with immunoSEQ multiplex PCR; TCRdb has only the in-frame clones, and not every one. The sample has a few hundred thousand clones, roughly an eighth seen once. This sample is drawn from a study of beta chain features in type 1 diabetes. With 8 bases clipped from V and 2 bases from J, the junction kept 8 bases outside the gene matches. Germline CDR1 SQVTM, CDR2 ANQGSEA. CDR3 length: 14 amino acids. Study-level results: TCRB CDR3s were moderately but significantly shorter in Type 1 diabetes patients in all four CD4+ subsets.

Sequenced: naive CD4+ T cells from blood. This receptor was identified in a woman aged 18-35 years with type 1 diabetes. V and J are TRBV29-1 and TRBJ2-4; 8 bases match TRBD1. Written as DNA, the CDR3 is TGCAGCATCTGGACAGGGAAAACCAAAAACATTCAGTACTTC. Amino acids: CSIWTGKTKNIQYF.